This note documents a single T cell receptor (beta chain) sequence. What it recognizes is unknown. The data are from a study of cytomegalovirus exposure and HLA in healthy donors. Study-level findings and limits: Rare TCR sequences dominated, though some public TCRs recurred in many donors. Later analysis showed most CMV-associated TCR beta chains appearing HLA-restricted. A few CMV-associated chains proved CMV antigen-specific in vitro.

Donors counted as nominally healthy when sampled, yet unrecorded immune exposures were likely. Primers included in the PCR were 60 Vbeta and 13 Jbeta primers. Sequencing was performed with immunoSEQ multiplex PCR; in TCRdb, only in-frame clones are kept and a portion is missing. The sample holds about 50,000 clones, roughly 85% seen once. What was sequenced was PBMCs. The source is a young man in good health and CMV-seronegative.

The CDR3 spells CASSFLTDNTEAFF. For the CDR3, the DNA is TGTGCCAGCAGTTTCCTGACAGACAACACTGAAGCTTTCTTT. J is TRBJ1-1 and V is TRBV6-1; possible D gene TRBD1, 5 bases. Germline V gene data show CDR1 as MNHNS and CDR2 as SASEGT. Trimming left V 5 bases short and J 2 bases short, with 12 bases between. CDR3 length: 14 residues.